The present entry profiles one T cell receptor (beta chain) with its context. In its sample, this clonotype was seen many times. Its specific antigen is unknown. No base-level quality is on record; no much larger clone is a single base apart. The V end gives up 4 bases and the J end 9 bases, leaving 11 bases in the junction not matched to a gene. The CDR3, from cysteine to phenylalanine, totals 16 residues. Solely the CDR3 DNA is kept, with 48 bases framed from the first base. Sequences SGHAT (CDR1) and FQNNGV (CDR2) are obtained from the germline V gene. This entry comes from a study of T-cell reconstitution after alpha-beta-depleted transplantation in children listed by TCRdb under 2016. Regarding the study in general: The study quantitatively tracked T-cell immune reconstitution after TCRalphabeta/CD19-depleted allogeneic hematopoietic cell transplantation in children using TCR repertoire profiling.

Study-wide conclusions, independent of this receptor: The apparently early alphabetaT-cell count recovery about two months after transplant was reportedly dependent on only several hundred rapidly expanded clones derived from non-depleted graft cells. Over subsequent months, a decline in hyperexpanded clone frequencies was noted, and after one year, T-cell counts and TCRbeta diversity were mostly ascribed to newly produced T cells. In some patients, high TCRbeta diversity at day 60 was attributed to recipient T cells and intrathymic progenitors that had survived conditioning.

Interpreted using the paper, the treatment or condition label stands for: allogeneic hematopoietic cell transplantation with graft depleted of TCRalphabeta T cells and CD19 B cells. The children who served as transplant recipients had been given grafts of TCRalphabeta/CD19-depleted allogeneic hematopoietic cells. The library came from PCR. TCRdb lists the instrument as Illumina HiSeq 2500. To normalize quantification of the TCRbeta repertoire, the TCR libraries were built with molecular barcoding that relied on unique molecular identifiers. The public reads were run again by TCRdb, first through fastp at Q25 and then through MiXCR, and only productive beta chains were kept. Each CDR3 protein gets just one entry, which takes the most common genes and DNA from the rows behind it. The sample records 180,000 or so distinct CDR3 sequences, roughly 6.3% of which are singletons. The ten largest clonotypes hold 4.5% of the sample.

The sequence links TRBV11-2 to TRBJ2-1; TRBD2 fits 11 bases in the junction. This specimen consisted of PBMCs, obtained before TCRalphabeta/CD19-depleted stem cell transplant. The sequence derives from a girl under three years old with combined immunodeficiency, due to receive a stem cell transplant. The CDR3 is CASSSISGRAGVEQFF. The nucleotides are TGTGCCAGCAGCTCAATTAGCGGGAGGGCCGGGGTTGAGCAGTTCTTC.